The clone carrying this T cell receptor beta chain has a handful of counts. The data stem from a study of T cell responses to AZD1222 COVID-19 vaccine. Generated by immunoSEQ multiplex PCR, the TCRdb table keeps only in-frame clones and is missing some. The repertoire holds roughly 84,000 clones, around 90% seen once, with approximately 1.6% in the top ten. Losses at the gene ends were 3 bases for V and 9 bases for J; bases not matched to a gene: 15. This CDR3 is 17 amino acids long. Germline CDR1 is MGHRA and CDR2 is YSYEKL. The chain recombines TRBV4-1 with TRBJ2-1; 9 nucleotides agree with TRBD1. This specimen consisted of peripheral blood, obtained on day 0 of AZD1222 vaccination. This clonotype originated in an adult in good health. CDR3 in DNA: TGCGCCAGCAGCCATTTTTCCGGGACAGGGACCCAGAGTGAGCAGTTCTTC. Its translation is CASSHFSGTGTQSEQFF.